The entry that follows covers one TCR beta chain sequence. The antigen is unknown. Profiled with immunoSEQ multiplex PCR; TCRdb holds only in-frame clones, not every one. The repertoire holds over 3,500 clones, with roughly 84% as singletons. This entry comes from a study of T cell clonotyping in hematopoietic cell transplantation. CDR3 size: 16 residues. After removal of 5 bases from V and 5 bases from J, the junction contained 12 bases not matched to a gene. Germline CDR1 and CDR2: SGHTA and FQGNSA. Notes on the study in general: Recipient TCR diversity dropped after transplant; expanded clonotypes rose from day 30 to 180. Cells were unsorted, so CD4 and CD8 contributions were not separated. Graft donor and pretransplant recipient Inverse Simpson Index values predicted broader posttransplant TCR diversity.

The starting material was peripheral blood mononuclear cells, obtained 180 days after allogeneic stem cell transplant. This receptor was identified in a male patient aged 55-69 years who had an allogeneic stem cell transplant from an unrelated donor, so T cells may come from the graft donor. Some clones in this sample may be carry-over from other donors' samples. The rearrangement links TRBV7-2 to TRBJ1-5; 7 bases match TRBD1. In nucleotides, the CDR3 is TGTGCCAGCAGCAACTACCCGACAGGGATCGATCAGCCCCAGCATTTT. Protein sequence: CASSNYPTGIDQPQHF.